One and the same sample provided the 8 T cell receptor beta chains below, sequenced in a study of cytomegalovirus exposure and HLA in healthy donors. Use of 60 Vbeta and 13 Jbeta primers characterized the PCR. The method was immunoSEQ multiplex PCR; TCRdb's version includes in-frame clones alone and lacks a portion of them. This table has 130,000 or so clones, approximately 8.6% appearing once. The specimen was PBMCs. The receptor source for this set is a woman between 40 and 55 years old in good health and CMV-seropositive.

The rearrangement joins TRBV6-1 to TRBJ2-3; 11 nucleotides agree with TRBD2. CDR1 is MNHNS, CDR2 SASEGT, per germline. The CDR3 runs to 14 residues. J was trimmed by 5 bases and V by 4 bases; bases with no gene match: 2. CDR3 protein: CASSVGTSGDTQYF. The CDR3 DNA is TGTGCCAGCAGTGTCGGGACTAGCGGAGATACGCAGTATTTT.

This clone was seen more than once but under ten times. The V call is TRBV27, the J call TRBJ1-1; D may be TRBD1 (5 bases). V lost 2 bases and J 5 bases, leaving 9 bases between the germline ends. This CDR3 has 13 amino acids. Looked up from germline, CDR1 is MNHEY and CDR2 is SMNVEV (reference sequence). The CDR3 region has the DNA TGTGCCAGCAGTTTAAGCAGGGATACTGAAGCTTTCTTT. Amino acids: CASSLSRDTEAFF.

Only one count was recorded for this clone. The rearrangement links TRBV19 to TRBJ1-1, with D maybe TRBD1 (5 bases). Germline V gene lookup returns CDR1 LNHDA and CDR2 SQIVND (reference sequence). The CDR3 is 13 amino acids. Between the trimmed V and J ends, which lost 5 bases and 11 bases, there was a span of 18 bases. The CDR3 protein is CASSDISGGKAFF. As DNA, the CDR3 is TGTGCCAGTAGTGATATTTCGGGGGGGAAGGCTTTCTTT.

The chain recombines TRBV6-1 with TRBJ2-7; possibly TRBD1 for D (6 bases). The germline V gene has CDR1 MNHNS and CDR2 SASEGT. Trimming stripped 4 bases from V and 0 bases from J, with 13 bases between. The CDR3 extends over 15 amino acids. The CDR3 sequence: CASSANHRASYEQYF. CDR3 nucleotide sequence: TGTGCCAGCAGTGCGAACCACAGGGCCTCCTACGAGCAGTACTTC.

The chain links TRBV5-1 to TRBJ2-5, with TRBD2 matching over 12 bases. The CDR3 is 14 residues long. Per the germline V gene, CDR1 is SGHRS and CDR2 is YFSETQ. V lost 5 bases and J lost 1; bases outside the gene matches: 0. As DNA, the CDR3 is TGCGCCAGCAGGACTAGCGGGGGCCAAGAGACCCAGTACTTC. It specifies CASRTSGGQETQYF. The variable domain in full, with the rest retrieved from reference TRBV5-1 and TRBJ2-5, is KAGVTQTPRYLIKTRGQQVTLSCSPISGHRSVSWYQQTPGQGLQFLFEYFSETQRNKGNFPGRFSGRQFSNSRSEMNVSTLELGDSALYLCASRTSGGQETQYFGPGTRLLVL.

This chain connects TRBV19 to TRBJ1-6; 10 bases are a match to TRBD1. V shed 2 bases and J 10 bases; nucleotides not matched to a gene: 8. Germline loops: CDR1 LNHDA, CDR2 SQIVND (reference sequence). The CDR3 runs to 16 residues. The CDR3 protein is CASSISRDRGGSPLHF. In DNA, the CDR3 is TGTGCCAGTAGTATATCCCGGGACAGGGGTGGATCACCCCTCCACTTT.

In its sample, this clone was seen a few times. The gene calls are TRBV11-2 and TRBJ1-1; 8 nucleotides line up with TRBD1. Germline V gene data show CDR1 as SGHAT and CDR2 as FQNNGV. V shed 6 bases and J 5 bases; nucleotides not matched to a gene: 8. The CDR3 is 14 residues long. CDR3 sequence: CASSSQGEGTEAFF. The CDR3 bases are TGTGCCAGCAGTTCACAGGGGGAGGGGACTGAAGCTTTCTTT.

This clone turned up a few times. The rearrangement uses TRBV10-3 and TRBJ2-7; 7 nucleotides line up with TRBD1. Germline CDR1 ENHRY, CDR2 SYGVKD. V gave up 11 bases and J gave up 2 bases; unmatched junction bases: 6. The CDR3 is 12 amino acids. CDR3 coding DNA: TGTGCCTCCCGGGACAGTACCTACGAGCAGTACTTC. The encoded protein is CASRDSTYEQYF.